This T cell receptor (beta chain) originates from a study of regulatory T cells in long-lasting Graves disease. The CDR3 runs 12 residues. Per the germline V gene, CDR1 is SEHNR and CDR2 is FQNEAQ (reference sequence). CDR3 regions were amplified by Arm-PCR using iRepertoire HTBI primers to build TCR beta libraries. TCRdb reprocessed the multiplex PCR reads with MiXCR, giving one entry per CDR3 protein. The sample consists of 350,000 to 400,000 distinct CDR3 sequences, roughly 17% of them appearing once. Concerning this clonotype: This may come from a read error, since a much larger clone is one base off.

Time point in this sample: newly diagnosed GD, antithyroid drugs for less than 3 months. After RNA was extracted from PBMCs, the TCR library was made from it. The data were also submitted as part of a second study, on T cells in Graves' hyperthyroidism and ophthalmopathy. That source reports: Orbital computed tomography and thyroid ultrasound, together with serum TRAb and thyroxine and clinical symptoms, were used for diagnoses. Using the HTBI primer set, a first-round RT-PCR was run on the TCR CDR3.

Source: peripheral blood mononuclear cells (PBMCs), taken at new diagnosis, from a patient treated with antithyroid drugs. This chain connects TRBV7-9 to TRBJ1-1, with D unresolved. This TCR came from a woman aged 18-29 years with Graves disease. The CDR3 region has the DNA TGTGCCAGCCTCTTACCGAGCACTGGAGCTTTCTTT. This sequence encodes CASLLPSTGAFF.